Sequencing of this T cell receptor beta chain was carried out in a study of cytomegalovirus exposure and HLA in healthy donors. Study outcomes and limitations: Reportedly, HLA-A and HLA-B alleles of most subjects were accurately predicted from TCR beta.

In the PCR, 60 Vbeta and 13 Jbeta primers were used. Sequenced by immunoSEQ multiplex PCR; TCRdb stores in-frame clones only, minus some. The table shows approximately 110,000 clones, with about 83% occurring only once. V shed 7 bases and J 8 bases; nucleotides not matched to a gene: 12. CDR3 length: 14 residues. Germline V gene data show CDR1 as KGHSH and CDR2 as LQKENI. On this clone: What it binds is not known.

Source material: PBMCs. This clonotype originated in a young man in good health and CMV-seronegative. The chain uses TRBV18 and TRBJ1-2, with TRBD1 matching 8 bases. CDR3 bases: TGTGCCAGCTGCCCAACCAAGACAGGGGAAGGCTACACCTTC. It codes for CASCPTKTGEGYTF.